A single sample is the source of the 10 T cell receptor beta chains below, sequenced in a study of identical twins listed by TCRdb under 2016. The receptor library was made with 5' RACE. Sequencing was performed on an Illumina HiSeq 2000. TCRdb reworked the public reads: Q25 trimming with fastp, MiXCR clone assembly, productive beta chains retained. Each record represents a unique CDR3 protein, reported with the most common genes and DNA among its rows. In this sample the table shows 700,000 or so distinct CDR3 sequences, about 9.4% of which occur a single time. In total, the top ten clones hold around 0.98% of the sample. These data are also associated with another study on yellow fever vaccine responses in identical twins.

Source material: PBMCs. The receptors here all came from a woman aged 18-30 years in good health.

There are many counts of this clonotype. V usage is TRBV27 and J usage is TRBJ2-2, with D tentatively TRBD2 (5 bases). The germline CDR1 and CDR2 sequences are MNHEY and SMNVEV (reference sequence). With 8 bases removed from V and 6 bases from J, the gap between germline ends came to 16 bases. This CDR3 is 14 amino acids long. CDR3 DNA sequence: TGTGCCAGCTCCACCCCCGGGGAAGCCGGGGAGCTGTTTTTT. Amino acid sequence: CASSTPGEAGELFF.

This clonotype was counted at least ten times. The rearrangement links TRBV7-9 to TRBJ1-4; D remains ambiguous. Trimming left V 1 base short and J 4 bases short, with 13 bases between. This CDR3 spans 16 amino acids. Germline CDR1 and CDR2: SEHNR and FQNEAQ (reference sequence). The CDR3 region has the DNA TGTGCCAGCAGCTTAGAGCGGAGCCTCGTTAATGAAAAACTGTTTTTT. Its protein product is CASSLERSLVNEKLFF. Full variable domain (outside the CDR3, taken from reference TRBV7-9 and TRBJ1-4): DTGVSQNPRHKITKRGQNVTFRCDPISEHNRLYWYRQTLGQGPEFLTYFQNEAQLEKSRLLSDRFSAERPKGSFSTLEIQRTEQGDSAMYLCASSLERSLVNEKLFFGSGTQLSVL.

The table lists this clonotype with many counts. The rearrangement uses TRBV2 and TRBJ2-3; possible D gene TRBD2, 6 bases. The CDR3 runs to 15 residues. The germline V and J ends were trimmed by 7 bases and 3 bases, with 17 bases remaining between them. The V gene's germline CDR1 is SNHLY and CDR2 FYNNEI. The CDR3 DNA sequence: TGTGCCAGCAAGGAGGGGTTCGGCTGGACAGATACGCAGTATTTT. This codes for CASKEGFGWTDTQYF.

As concerns this clonotype: This may arise from a read error, as a much more abundant clone is one base away. The rearrangement joins TRBV20-1 to TRBJ1-2; 11 bases are shared with TRBD1. This CDR3 comprises 15 residues. The germline V gene has CDR1 DFQATT and CDR2 SNEGSKA (reference sequence). The CDR3 DNA reads TGCAGTGCTAGAGAAGGACAGGGGGCCAACTATGGCTACATCTTC. This codes for CSAREGQGANYGYIF.

This clonotype turned up a few times. This sequence joins TRBV4-3 and TRBJ2-1; 7 nucleotides align to TRBD1. J lost 9 bases, V lost 3 bases, and 5 bases had no gene match. The CDR3 covers 13 residues. Germline V gene lookup returns CDR1 LGHNA and CDR2 YSLEER. CDR3 loop: CASSHETGVEQFF. CDR3 coding DNA: TGCGCCAGCAGCCACGAAACAGGGGTTGAGCAGTTCTTC.

The rearrangement uses TRBV6-1 and TRBJ2-3, with TRBD2 as a possible D gene (6 bases). Germline assignment: CDR1 MNHNS and CDR2 SASEGT. V lost 6 bases to trimming and J lost 1 base, with 11 bases between them. The CDR3 totals 14 residues. The DNA of the CDR3 is TGTGCCAGCAGCCGCGGGGTACGCACAGATACGCAGTATTTT. Amino acids: CASSRGVRTDTQYF.

Many counts were recorded for this clonotype. The chain recombines TRBV12-3 or TRBV12-4 with TRBJ1-1; 7 bases align to TRBD1. V was pared by 5 bases and J by 0 bases, with 12 bases of the junction left unmatched. The CDR3 length is 17 residues. CDR3 residues: CASSPRPTDRVNTEAFF. The CDR3 DNA sequence: TGTGCCAGCAGTCCCCGCCCAACAGACAGGGTGAACACTGAAGCTTTCTTT.

This clonotype has just a few counts. The chain is built from TRBV27 and TRBJ2-1; TRBD2 agrees at 7 bases. This CDR3 has 15 amino acids. Germline loops: CDR1 MNHEY, CDR2 SMNVEV (reference sequence). The junction had 6 bases not matched to a gene; V was cut back by 3 bases and J by 4 bases. The CDR3 reads CASSFGPSGYNEQFF. The CDR3 DNA sequence: TGTGCCAGCAGTTTCGGGCCTAGCGGATACAATGAGCAGTTCTTC.

In its sample, this clonotype was seen a few times. This chain joins TRBV7-2 and TRBJ2-3, with D perhaps TRBD2 (6 bases). The ends were cut back, 2 bases at V and 2 bases at J, with 11 bases in the middle. The germline gives CDR1 SGHTA, CDR2 FQGNSA. This CDR3 region has 15 residues. The CDR3 sequence is CASSLSGTYTDTQYF. The CDR3, as DNA: TGTGCCAGCAGCTTATCCGGGACTTACACAGATACGCAGTATTTT.

This chain uses TRBV14 with TRBJ2-6; the D gene is possibly TRBD1 (5 bases). The CDR3 runs to 19 residues. In germline, CDR1 is SGHDN, CDR2 FVKESK. Deletions cut 0 bases from V and 0 bases from J, with 15 bases between. The CDR3 nucleotides read TGTGCCAGCAGCCAAGATTACCCAGGGCCCCCCTCTGGGGCCAACGTCCTGACTTTC. This encodes CASSQDYPGPPSGANVLTF.